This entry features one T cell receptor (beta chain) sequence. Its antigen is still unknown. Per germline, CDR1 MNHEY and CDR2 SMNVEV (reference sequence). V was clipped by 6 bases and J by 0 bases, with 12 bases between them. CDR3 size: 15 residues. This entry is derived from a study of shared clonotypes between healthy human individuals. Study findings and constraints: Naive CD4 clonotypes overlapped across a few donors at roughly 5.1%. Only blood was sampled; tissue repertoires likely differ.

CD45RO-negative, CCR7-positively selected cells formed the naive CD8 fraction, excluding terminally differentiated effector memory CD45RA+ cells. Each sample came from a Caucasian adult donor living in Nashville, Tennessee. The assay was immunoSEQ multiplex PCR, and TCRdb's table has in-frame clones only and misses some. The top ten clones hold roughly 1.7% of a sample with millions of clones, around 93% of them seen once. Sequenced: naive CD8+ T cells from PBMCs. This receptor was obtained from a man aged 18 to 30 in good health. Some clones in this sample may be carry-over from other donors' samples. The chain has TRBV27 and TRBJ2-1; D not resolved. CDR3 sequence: CASRAAASSYNEQFF. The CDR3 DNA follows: TGTGCCAGCAGGGCGGCAGCAAGCTCCTACAATGAGCAGTTCTTC.